Listed below are T cell receptor beta chains from one sample, sequenced in a study of blood T cell repertoires in COVID-19. Generated by immunoSEQ multiplex PCR, the TCRdb table keeps only in-frame clones and is missing some. The table lists roughly 300,000 clones, roughly 90% of them singletons. Sequencing was performed on peripheral blood. These receptors all stem from a woman between 25 and 40 years old with COVID-19, enrolled during active disease. CDR3s include the opening cysteine and the closing phenylalanine or tryptophan. Each record gives: CDR3 protein, CDR3 DNA, J gene, D gene, V gene, clone size. D genes are given only for firm matches. The size of a clone is reported for some rows only, either as once, few or many, or as a class for expanded clones.

CDR3: CASSFSGFSTDTQYF
DNA: TGTGCCAGCAGTTTCTCAGGGTTCAGCACAGATACGCAGTATTTT
J: TRBJ2-3
D: -
V: TRBV28
size: -

CDR3: CSVRTAYGYTF
DNA: TGCAGCGTACGGACTGCCTATGGCTACACCTTC
J: TRBJ1-2
D: -
V: TRBV29-1
size: once

CDR3: CASSPQLNTEAFF
DNA: TGTGCCAGCAGTCCACAGCTAAACACTGAAGCTTTCTTT
J: TRBJ1-1
D: -
V: TRBV28
size: -

CDR3: CASSLGVAGGFTDTQYF
DNA: TGTGCCAGCAGCTTAGGAGTAGCGGGGGGCTTCACAGATACGCAGTATTTT
J: TRBJ2-3
D: TRBD2
V: TRBV7-6
size: -

CDR3: CASSLAPDNSPLHF
DNA: TGTGCCAGCAGCTTAGCCCCTGATAATTCACCCCTCCACTTT
J: TRBJ1-6
D: -
V: TRBV7-9
size: -

CDR3: CASSDRTGVSNTEAFF
DNA: TGTGCCAGTAGTGACCGGACAGGGGTTTCAAACACTGAAGCTTTCTTT
J: TRBJ1-1
D: TRBD1
V: TRBV19
size: -

CDR3: CATEAGTSTDTQYF
DNA: TGTGCCACTGAGGCGGGGACTAGCACAGATACGCAGTATTTT
J: TRBJ2-3
D: -
V: TRBV24-1
size: -

CDR3: CATSGWVRETQYF
DNA: TGTGCCACCTCCGGGTGGGTTAGGGAGACCCAGTACTTC
J: TRBJ2-5
D: -
V: TRBV6-5
size: once

CDR3: CASSFIEGKTQYF
DNA: TGTGCCAGCAGCTTTATCGAGGGAAAGACCCAGTACTTC
J: TRBJ2-5
D: -
V: TRBV7-9
size: -

CDR3: CASSLAPPGRNTGELFF
DNA: TGTGCCAGCAGCTTAGCCCCCCCCGGGAGGAACACCGGGGAGCTGTTTTTT
J: TRBJ2-2
D: -
V: TRBV7-2
size: -

CDR3: CASSIAGAYEQYF
DNA: TGTGCCAGTAGTATAGCAGGCGCCTACGAGCAGTACTTC
J: TRBJ2-7
D: -
V: TRBV19
size: few

CDR3: CASSERRGSGTDTQYF
DNA: TGTGCCAGCAGTGAAAGGCGGGGCTCGGGCACAGATACGCAGTATTTT
J: TRBJ2-3
D: -
V: TRBV6-1
size: once

CDR3: CASSARTSGGNGELFF
DNA: TGTGCCAGCAGTGCCCGGACTAGCGGGGGAAACGGGGAGCTGTTTTTT
J: TRBJ2-2
D: TRBD2
V: TRBV2
size: -